This T cell receptor beta chain comes out of a study of T cells in tuberculosis. Time point reported: new active TB diagnosis, blood taken before or within 7 days of starting treatment. Patients were newly diagnosed, HIV-seronegative, and aged 18 or older. Trimming left V 6 bases short and J 1 base short, with 8 bases between. Germline V gene sequence: CDR1 MNHEY, CDR2 SVGAGI. The CDR3 extends over 13 amino acids. Libraries were prepared by immunoSEQ multiplex PCR; TCRdb keeps only in-frame clonotypes and omits some of them. This table holds about 34,000 clones, approximately 93% found once. The material sequenced was PBMCs, taken at tuberculosis diagnosis. The chain couples TRBV6-5 to TRBJ2-3; D is uncertain. This clonotype was sampled from an adult with tuberculosis. CDR3 nucleotides: TGTGCCAGCAGCAACTTCGGCACAGATACGCAGTATTTT. It codes for CASSNFGTDTQYF.